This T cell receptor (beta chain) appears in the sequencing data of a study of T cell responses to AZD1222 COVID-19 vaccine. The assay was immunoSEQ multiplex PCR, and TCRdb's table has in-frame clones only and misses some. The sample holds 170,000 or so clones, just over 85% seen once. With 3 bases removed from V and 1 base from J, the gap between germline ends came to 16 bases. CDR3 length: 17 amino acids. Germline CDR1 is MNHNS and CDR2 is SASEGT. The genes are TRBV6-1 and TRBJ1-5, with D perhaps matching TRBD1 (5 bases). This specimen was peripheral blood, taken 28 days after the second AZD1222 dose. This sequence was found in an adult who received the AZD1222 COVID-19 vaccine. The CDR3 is CASSDGGWSISNQPQHF. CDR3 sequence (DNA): TGTGCCAGCAGTGATGGGGGGTGGAGTATAAGCAATCAGCCCCAGCATTTT.